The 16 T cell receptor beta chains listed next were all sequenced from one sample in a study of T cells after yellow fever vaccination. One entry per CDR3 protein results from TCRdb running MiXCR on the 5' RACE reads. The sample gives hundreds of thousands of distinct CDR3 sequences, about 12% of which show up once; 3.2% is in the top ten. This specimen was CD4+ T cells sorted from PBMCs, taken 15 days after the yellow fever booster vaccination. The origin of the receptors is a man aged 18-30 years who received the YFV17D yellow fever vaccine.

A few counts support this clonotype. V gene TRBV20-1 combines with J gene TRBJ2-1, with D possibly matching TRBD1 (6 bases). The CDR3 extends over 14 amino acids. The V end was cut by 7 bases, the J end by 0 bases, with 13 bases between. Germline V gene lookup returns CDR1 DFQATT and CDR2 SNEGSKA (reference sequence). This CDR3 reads CSGGTTGSYNEQFF. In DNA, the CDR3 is TGCAGTGGGGGGACGACAGGCTCCTACAATGAGCAGTTCTTC.

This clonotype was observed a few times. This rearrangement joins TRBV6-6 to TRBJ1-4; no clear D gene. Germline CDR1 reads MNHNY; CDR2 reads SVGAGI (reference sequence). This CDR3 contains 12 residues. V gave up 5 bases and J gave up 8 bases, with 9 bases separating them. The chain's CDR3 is CASSPSLEKLFF. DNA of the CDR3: TGTGCCAGCAGTCCCTCCCTGGAAAAACTGTTTTTT.

CDR3 nucleotides: TGTGCCAGCAGCCCGACGACAGGGTTTTACGAGCAGTACTTC. It translates to CASSPTTGFYEQYF. The J gene is TRBJ2-7, the V gene TRBV7-9; 7 bases fit TRBD1. CDR3 length: 14 residues. Trimming took 5 bases from V and 4 from J; bases not matched to a gene: 8. Germline V gene sequence: CDR1 SEHNR, CDR2 FQNEAQ (reference sequence).

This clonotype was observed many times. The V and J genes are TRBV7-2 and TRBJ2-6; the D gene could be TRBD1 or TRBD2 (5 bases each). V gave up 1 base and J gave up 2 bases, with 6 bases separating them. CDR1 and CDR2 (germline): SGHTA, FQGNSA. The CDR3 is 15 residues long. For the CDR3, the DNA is TGTGCCAGCAGCTTAGGAGGGGCTGGGGCCAACGTCCTGACTTTC. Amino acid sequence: CASSLGGAGANVLTF.

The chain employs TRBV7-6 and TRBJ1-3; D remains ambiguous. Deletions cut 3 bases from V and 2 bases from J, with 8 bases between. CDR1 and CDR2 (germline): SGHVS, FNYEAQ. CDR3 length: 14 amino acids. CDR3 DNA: TGTGCCAGCAGCTTGACGGGCACTGGAAACACCATATATTTT. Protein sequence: CASSLTGTGNTIYF.

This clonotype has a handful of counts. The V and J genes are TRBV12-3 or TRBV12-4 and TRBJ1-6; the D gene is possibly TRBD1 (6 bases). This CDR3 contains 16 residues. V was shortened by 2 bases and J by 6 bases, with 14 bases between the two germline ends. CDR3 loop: CASSLRRGLGNSPLHF. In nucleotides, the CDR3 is TGTGCCAGCAGTTTACGGAGGGGGTTGGGTAATTCACCCCTCCACTTT.

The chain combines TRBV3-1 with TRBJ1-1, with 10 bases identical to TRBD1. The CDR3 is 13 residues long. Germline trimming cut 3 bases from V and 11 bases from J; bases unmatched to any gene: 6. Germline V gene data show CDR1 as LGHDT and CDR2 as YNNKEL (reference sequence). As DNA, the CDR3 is TGTGCCAGCAGCCAGACCCGACAGGGGGCGGCTTTCTTT. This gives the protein CASSQTRQGAAFF.

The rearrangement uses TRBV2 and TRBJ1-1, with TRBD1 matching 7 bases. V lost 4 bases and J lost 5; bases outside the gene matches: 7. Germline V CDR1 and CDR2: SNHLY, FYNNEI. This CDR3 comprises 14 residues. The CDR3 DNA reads TGTGCCAGCAGTGCCGTGACAGGGTGGACTGAAGCTTTCTTT. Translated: CASSAVTGWTEAFF.

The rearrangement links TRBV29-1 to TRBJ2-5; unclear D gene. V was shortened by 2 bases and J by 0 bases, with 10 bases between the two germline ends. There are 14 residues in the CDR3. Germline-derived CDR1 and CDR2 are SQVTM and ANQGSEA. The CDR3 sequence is CSVERYNHQETQYF. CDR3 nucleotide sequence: TGCAGCGTTGAACGCTATAACCACCAAGAGACCCAGTACTTC.

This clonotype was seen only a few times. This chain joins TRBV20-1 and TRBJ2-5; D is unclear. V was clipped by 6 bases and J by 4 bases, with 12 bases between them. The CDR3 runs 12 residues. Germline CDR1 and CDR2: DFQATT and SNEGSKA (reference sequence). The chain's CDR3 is CSADLWGETQYF. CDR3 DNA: TGCAGTGCCGACCTGTGGGGAGAGACCCAGTACTTC.

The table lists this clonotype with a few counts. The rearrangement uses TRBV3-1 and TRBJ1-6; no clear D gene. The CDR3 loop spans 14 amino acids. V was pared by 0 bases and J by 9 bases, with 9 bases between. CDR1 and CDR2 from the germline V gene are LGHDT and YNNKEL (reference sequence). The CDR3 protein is CASSQEWFGSPLHF. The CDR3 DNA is TGTGCCAGCAGCCAAGAGTGGTTCGGTTCACCCCTCCACTTT.

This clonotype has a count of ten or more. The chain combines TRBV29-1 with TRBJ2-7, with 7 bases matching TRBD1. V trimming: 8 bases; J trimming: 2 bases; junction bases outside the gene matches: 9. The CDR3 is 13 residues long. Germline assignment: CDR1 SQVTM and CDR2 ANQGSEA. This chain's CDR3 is CSYRQGVAYEQYV. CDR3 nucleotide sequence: TGCAGCTACAGACAGGGAGTCGCCTACGAGCAGTACGTC.

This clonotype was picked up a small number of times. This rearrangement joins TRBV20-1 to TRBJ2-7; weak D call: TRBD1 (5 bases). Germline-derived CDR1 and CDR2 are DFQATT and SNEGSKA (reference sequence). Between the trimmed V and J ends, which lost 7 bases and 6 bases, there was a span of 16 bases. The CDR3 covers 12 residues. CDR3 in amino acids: CSVTPTAGEQYF. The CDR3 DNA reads TGCAGTGTTACGCCGACAGCCGGCGAGCAGTACTTC.

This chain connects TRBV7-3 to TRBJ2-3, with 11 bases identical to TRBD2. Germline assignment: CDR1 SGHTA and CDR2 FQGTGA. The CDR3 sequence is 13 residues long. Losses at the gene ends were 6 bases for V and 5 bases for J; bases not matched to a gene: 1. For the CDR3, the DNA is TGTGCCAGCAGGCTAGCGGGGGGAGATACGCAGTATTTT. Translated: CASRLAGGDTQYF. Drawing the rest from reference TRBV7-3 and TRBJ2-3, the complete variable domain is GAGVSQTPSNKVTEKGKYVELRCDPISGHTALYWYRQSLGQGPEFLIYFQGTGAADDSGLPNDRFFAVRPEGSVSTLKIQRTERGDSAVYLCASRLAGGDTQYFGPGTRLTVL.

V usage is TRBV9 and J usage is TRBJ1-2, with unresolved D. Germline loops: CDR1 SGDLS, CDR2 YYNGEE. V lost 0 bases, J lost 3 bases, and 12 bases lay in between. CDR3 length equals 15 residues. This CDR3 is CASSVAPQSHYGYTF. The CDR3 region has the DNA TGTGCCAGCAGCGTAGCCCCACAGAGCCACTATGGCTACACCTTC. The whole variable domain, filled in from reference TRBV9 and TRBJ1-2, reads DSGVTQTPKHLITATGQRVTLRCSPRSGDLSVYWYQQSLDQGLQFLIQYYNGEERAKGNILERFSAQQFPDLHSELNLSSLELGDSALYFCASSVAPQSHYGYTFGSGTRLTVV.

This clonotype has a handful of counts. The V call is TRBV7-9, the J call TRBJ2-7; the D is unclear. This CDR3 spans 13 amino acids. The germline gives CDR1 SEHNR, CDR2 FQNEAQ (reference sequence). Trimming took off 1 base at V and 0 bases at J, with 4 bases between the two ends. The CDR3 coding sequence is TGTGCCAGCAGCTTAGTTTTCTCCTACGAGCAGTACGTC. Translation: CASSLVFSYEQYV.